The rows below give T cell receptor beta chains drawn from one sample of a study of blood T cell repertoires in COVID-19. Only in-frame clones appear in the TCRdb table, and some are missing; sequencing was by immunoSEQ multiplex PCR. The sample lists approximately 350,000 clones; more than 70% were seen once. The source material was peripheral blood. The receptors were gathered from a woman between 70 and 85 years old with COVID-19, enrolled during active disease. The CDR3 runs from the conserved cysteine through the conserved F or W. D genes are given only for firm matches. Only some rows state a clone size, as once, few, many or a class for expanded clones.

d_call	v_call	j_call	clone_size	cdr3_nt	cdr3_aa
TRBD1	TRBV23-1	TRBJ2-1	NA	TGCGCCAGCAGTCAATTCAGCCAGGGGGCCCCCAATGAGCAGTTCTTC	CASSQFSQGAPNEQFF
TRBD2	TRBV4-3	TRBJ2-3	NA	TGCGCCAGCAGCCAAGATCTAGCTAGCGGGGGGACAGATACGCAGTATTTT	CASSQDLASGGTDTQYF
NA	TRBV7-9	TRBJ2-4	NA	TGTGCCAGCAGCTTAGGAGTAGCGGTGGGGCTAGCCAAAAACATTCAGTACTTC	CASSLGVAVGLAKNIQYF
NA	TRBV18	TRBJ1-2	NA	TGTGCCAGCTCACCGTCACTGACTGTTAACTATGGCTACACCTTC	CASSPSLTVNYGYTF
NA	TRBV10-1	TRBJ2-7	NA	TGCGCCAGCAGTGACCTAACAGGGTTCAACGAGCAGTACTTC	CASSDLTGFNEQYF
NA	TRBV5-6	TRBJ2-1	NA	TGTGCCAGCAGCTTGGCGGGTTCCAATGAGCAGTTCTTC	CASSLAGSNEQFF
TRBD1	TRBV18	TRBJ1-1	NA	TGTGCCAGCTCACCACTTGGGACAGGGGGCACTGAAGCTTTCTTT	CASSPLGTGGTEAFF
TRBD1	TRBV7-9	TRBJ1-2	few	TGTGCCAGCAGCCCGCAGGGGGATGGCTACACCTTC	CASSPQGDGYTF
TRBD1	TRBV28	TRBJ1-2	many	TGTGCCAGCAGCCGGACAGGGTATGGCTACACCTTC	CASSRTGYGYTF
NA	TRBV10-1	TRBJ2-7	NA	TGCGCCAGCAGTGAGTCGAGGCTAGTGGACTACGAGCAGTACTTC	CASSESRLVDYEQYF
TRBD2	TRBV29-1	TRBJ2-1	NA	TGCAGCGGAACTAGCGGGGGTAACAATGAGCAGTTCTTC	CSGTSGGNNEQFF
NA	TRBV28	TRBJ1-6	NA	TGTGCCAGCAGAGAAGGGAGCTCCTATAATTCACCCCTCCACTTT	CASREGSSYNSPLHF
TRBD2	TRBV7-9	TRBJ2-1	NA	TGTGCCAGCAGCTTAGCGACTAGCGCCAATGAGCAGTTCTTC	CASSLATSANEQFF
NA	TRBV29-1	TRBJ1-2	NA	TGCAGCGTTGTATTGATTGAGGGCTCTTTCTATGGCTACACCTTC	CSVVLIEGSFYGYTF
NA	TRBV7-2	TRBJ1-2	NA	TGTGCCAGCAGCTTAGCACACACCGCTAACTATGGCTACACCTTC	CASSLAHTANYGYTF
TRBD1	TRBV6-5	TRBJ1-2	once	TGTGCCAGCAAGGGACAGCGATTTAACTATGGCTACACCTTC	CASKGQRFNYGYTF
TRBD1	TRBV7-9	TRBJ1-6	NA	TGTGCCAGCAGCGTAGGGACAGCTTTCTATAATTCACCCCTCCACTTT	CASSVGTAFYNSPLHF
TRBD1	TRBV24-1	TRBJ1-2	NA	TGTGCCACCAGTGCTACAGGGGCGGAAGGCTACACCTTC	CATSATGAEGYTF
TRBD1	TRBV30	TRBJ1-2	few	TGTGCCTGGATTGACAGGGGCGACTATGGCTACACCTTC	CAWIDRGDYGYTF
TRBD1	TRBV6-6	TRBJ1-2	NA	TGTGCCAGCAGTTACTCGGACAGGACAGTATCCTTCTACACCTTC	CASSYSDRTVSFYTF
TRBD1	TRBV27	TRBJ2-1	NA	TGTGCCAGCAGTGATGCTAGTTTGGGACAGAATGAGCAGTTCTTC	CASSDASLGQNEQFF
NA	TRBV28	TRBJ1-2	NA	TGTGCCAGCAGTTCCCAAAGGGGGTCTGGCTACACCTTC	CASSSQRGSGYTF
NA	TRBV5-6	TRBJ1-2	NA	TGTGCCAGCAGCCGTCCGGCGGACGGACTAAACTATGGCTACACCTTC	CASSRPADGLNYGYTF
NA	TRBV24-1	TRBJ2-1	NA	TGTGCCACCAGTGAGACAGGCCAGAGGGATGAGCAGTTCTTC	CATSETGQRDEQFF
TRBD2	TRBV9	TRBJ2-2	NA	TGTGCCAGCAGCCAAGCCGGGGGGGCCGGAACCGGGGAGCTGTTTTTT	CASSQAGGAGTGELFF
TRBD2	TRBV5-5	TRBJ2-1	NA	TGTGCCAGCAACGTAGCGGGGGTTGGAGATGAGCAGTTCTTC	CASNVAGVGDEQFF
TRBD1	TRBV7-8	TRBJ1-2	NA	TGTGCCAGCAGCAAGGGACAGATCCTTAACTATGGCTACACCTTC	CASSKGQILNYGYTF
NA	TRBV30	TRBJ1-2	NA	TGTGCCTGGGATAGGGACACCCCTCTCGACTATGGCTACACCTTC	CAWDRDTPLDYGYTF
TRBD2	TRBV6-5	TRBJ2-7	NA	TGTGCCAGCAGTTTTGGGGGGGTAGGGCCCTACGAGCAGTACTTC	CASSFGGVGPYEQYF
TRBD2	TRBV7-9	TRBJ2-5	few	TGTGCCAGCAGCTTTGGACTAGCCCTTGAAGAGACCCAGTACTTC	CASSFGLALEETQYF
NA	TRBV2	TRBJ1-5	NA	TGTGCCAGCAGTGAGACAGATAGCAATCAGCCCCAGCATTTT	CASSETDSNQPQHF
TRBD1	TRBV6-2/TRBV6-3	TRBJ1-2	NA	TGTGCCAGCAGTTACGAGAGCAGGGGGGACTATGGCTACACCTTC	CASSYESRGDYGYTF
TRBD2	TRBV6-2/TRBV6-3	TRBJ2-7	NA	TGTGCCAGCAGTGACCTAGCGGGGGTGTCCTACGAGCAGTACTTC	CASSDLAGVSYEQYF
TRBD1	TRBV10-3	TRBJ1-1	NA	TGTGCCATCAGGGATGAGACAGGGGGCTTTGAAGCTTTCTTT	CAIRDETGGFEAFF
NA	TRBV7-2	TRBJ1-2	few	TGTGCCAGCAGCTTAGCTTTGGGCGCCTATGGCTACACCTTC	CASSLALGAYGYTF
NA	TRBV27	TRBJ1-2	few	TGTGCCAGCAGTTTAGGGCAGAGCCTTAACTATGGCTACACCTTC	CASSLGQSLNYGYTF
NA	TRBV12-3/TRBV12-4	TRBJ2-3	NA	TGTGCCAGCAGTTTCATCAGGTCAGATACGCAGTATTTT	CASSFIRSDTQYF
TRBD1	TRBV7-2	TRBJ2-2	NA	TGTGCCAGCAGCCCCTTCCGGGACAGAGCGACCACCGGGGAGCTGTTTTTT	CASSPFRDRATTGELFF
TRBD2	TRBV9	TRBJ2-3	few	TGTGCCAGCAGCGTAGGGGCGGGGGGCACAGATACGCAGTATTTT	CASSVGAGGTDTQYF
NA	TRBV7-3	TRBJ2-2	few	TGTGCCAGCAGCTCTGCGGGAAACACCGGGGAGCTGTTTTTT	CASSSAGNTGELFF
NA	TRBV4-1	TRBJ1-4	NA	TGCGCCAGCAGTCCGTTTATACAGCTAAATGAAAAACTGTTTTTT	CASSPFIQLNEKLFF
NA	TRBV12-3/TRBV12-4	TRBJ2-7	NA	TGTGCCAGCAGCCCTGGGGGGTACCAGTACTTC	CASSPGGYQYF
NA	TRBV19	TRBJ1-2	NA	TGTGCCAGTAGAGCCAGTATGGGCTTCTTTGGCTACACCTTC	CASRASMGFFGYTF
NA	TRBV2	TRBJ1-1	NA	TGTGCCACCACTGCGGGGGGATACTCTGAAGCTTTCTTT	CATTAGGYSEAFF
TRBD1	TRBV10-3	TRBJ2-5	NA	TGTGCCATCAGTGTTGACAGGGGGCCCGAGACCCAGTACTTC	CAISVDRGPETQYF
TRBD2	TRBV14	TRBJ2-5	NA	TGTGCCAGCAGCCAAGCATGGACTAGCGGGGGCTACACGGAGACCCAGTACTTC	CASSQAWTSGGYTETQYF
TRBD1	TRBV29-1	TRBJ2-5	once	TGCAGCGTTTCGGACAGGTCTAGGGAGACCCAGTACTTC	CSVSDRSRETQYF
NA	TRBV24-1	TRBJ1-6	NA	TGTGCCACCAGTGACTCGAGGCTCGGCAATTCACCCCTCCACTTT	CATSDSRLGNSPLHF
NA	TRBV27	TRBJ2-1	NA	TGTGCCAGCAGTTTAGCGGGGACCAGTGTAAATGAGCAGTTCTTC	CASSLAGTSVNEQFF
NA	TRBV3-1/TRBV3-2	TRBJ1-2	NA	TGTGCCAGCGGGACACGCTATGGCTACACCTTC	CASGTRYGYTF
NA	TRBV10-3	TRBJ1-1	NA	TGTGCCATCACCGAAACCAATGGGGGGAGGGCTTTCTTT	CAITETNGGRAFF
TRBD1	TRBV5-1	TRBJ1-1	NA	TGCGCCAGCAAAGGGGGCAGTGTGAACACTGAAGCTTTCTTT	CASKGGSVNTEAFF
NA	TRBV12-3/TRBV12-4	TRBJ2-3	NA	TGTGCCAGCAGTTTTCGTCCAGATACGCAGTATTTT	CASSFRPDTQYF
NA	TRBV6-4	TRBJ1-2	NA	TGTGCCAGCAGTGAGGGAGGGGGAAGCAACTATGGCTACACCTTC	CASSEGGGSNYGYTF